These T cell receptor beta chains were read from a single sample in a study of cytomegalovirus exposure and HLA in healthy donors. Clones were sequenced by immunoSEQ multiplex PCR, and TCRdb holds only the in-frame ones, with some missing. The table has more than 90,000 clones, around three quarters seen once. The sample taken for sequencing was PBMCs. The receptors here all came from a man aged 35-49 years in good health and CMV-seronegative. Each CDR3 is given without its conserved first and last residue.

J gene,V gene,CDR3 protein
TRBJ2-7,TRBV7-9,ASSLSGQGGPYEQY
TRBJ1-4,TRBV6-5,ASSYRWTVNEKLF
TRBJ1-1,TRBV13,ASSSIQVQAF
TRBJ2-5,TRBV5-4,ASSLGLEETQY
TRBJ2-6,TRBV7-4,ASSLRLKRTGPGANVLT
TRBJ2-7,TRBV29-1,SVVWLAGAEQY
TRBJ1-2,TRBV28,ASSSVDTVIYGYT
-,TRBV7-2,ASSLDRGLNEQY
TRBJ1-2,TRBV6-5,ASSYGQGKAGYT
TRBJ1-2,TRBV19,ASSVTGGASNYGYT
TRBJ2-3,TRBV9,ASSGPSSSGGGDTQY
TRBJ1-3,TRBV5-1,ASSLSQNSGNTIY
TRBJ2-3,TRBV30,AAEGLAGTDTQY
TRBJ1-4,TRBV28,ASGQTGGGEKLF
TRBJ1-6,TRBV2,ASKSSYNSPLH
TRBJ2-7,TRBV11-2,ASSSNPTGEQY
TRBJ2-4,TRBV9,ASSSEGLAKNIQY
TRBJ1-2,TRBV30,AWSVGQPSFYGYT
TRBJ2-1,TRBV30,AWTGANEQF
TRBJ2-7,TRBV19,ASSRGHGSREQY
TRBJ1-6,TRBV7-2,ASRRRAWNSPLH
TRBJ2-3,TRBV5-5,ASSPGTSTDTQY
TRBJ2-3,TRBV27,ASSPPGLAGATDTQY
TRBJ2-2,TRBV7-9,SSSSSGQGYPGELF
TRBJ1-5,TRBV19,ASSIRQGMGRTNQPQH
TRBJ2-5,TRBV27,ASSLFAELTETQY
TRBJ2-1,TRBV28,ASISGAPNEQF
TRBJ2-5,TRBV7-2,ASSLAGTPRSQETQY
TRBJ2-3,TRBV4-3,ASSQVLRDTQY
TRBJ2-2,TRBV4-3,ASSQDRGAGELF
TRBJ1-1,TRBV29-1,SVSDRGLMNTEAF
TRBJ2-5,TRBV5-1,ASSQQETQY
TRBJ2-3,TRBV11-3,ASSPGNTDTQY
TRBJ2-3,TRBV18,ASLSENHTDTQY
TRBJ2-7,TRBV29-1,SVQPRVDTYEQY
TRBJ2-1,TRBV6-4,ASSDGGSYNEQF
TRBJ2-2,TRBV11-2,ASSPRLVSNTGELF
TRBJ2-7,TRBV7-8,ASSSPGQGAYEQY
TRBJ2-5,TRBV4-3,ASSQDPLERGGGETQY
TRBJ2-1,TRBV28,ASSPAGLYLHEQF
TRBJ1-5,TRBV28,ASSPAGQQSNQPQH
TRBJ1-6,TRBV4-2,ASSQEPGGYSPLH
TRBJ1-2,TRBV7-2,ASSTATGSYGYT
TRBJ1-6,TRBV5-1,ASSLTGVNSPLH
TRBJ2-1,TRBV27,ASSLRDRNNEQF
TRBJ2-7,TRBV2,ASTTGAMSSYEQY
TRBJ2-5,TRBV27,ASSSTGLGETQY
TRBJ1-1,TRBV7-8,ASSLAGVVGDTEAF
TRBJ1-1,TRBV25-1,ASSEGGMNTEAF
TRBJ1-1,TRBV28,ASSLYEGDTEAF
-,TRBV27,ASSWTSGKYEQY
TRBJ2-7,TRBV7-9,ASSFYLYEQY
TRBJ2-1,TRBV5-5,ASSLTVAGKSSYNEQF
TRBJ2-7,TRBV4-2,ASSPNYRGDYEQY
TRBJ2-1,TRBV4-1,ASSQDRGSGRVGEQF